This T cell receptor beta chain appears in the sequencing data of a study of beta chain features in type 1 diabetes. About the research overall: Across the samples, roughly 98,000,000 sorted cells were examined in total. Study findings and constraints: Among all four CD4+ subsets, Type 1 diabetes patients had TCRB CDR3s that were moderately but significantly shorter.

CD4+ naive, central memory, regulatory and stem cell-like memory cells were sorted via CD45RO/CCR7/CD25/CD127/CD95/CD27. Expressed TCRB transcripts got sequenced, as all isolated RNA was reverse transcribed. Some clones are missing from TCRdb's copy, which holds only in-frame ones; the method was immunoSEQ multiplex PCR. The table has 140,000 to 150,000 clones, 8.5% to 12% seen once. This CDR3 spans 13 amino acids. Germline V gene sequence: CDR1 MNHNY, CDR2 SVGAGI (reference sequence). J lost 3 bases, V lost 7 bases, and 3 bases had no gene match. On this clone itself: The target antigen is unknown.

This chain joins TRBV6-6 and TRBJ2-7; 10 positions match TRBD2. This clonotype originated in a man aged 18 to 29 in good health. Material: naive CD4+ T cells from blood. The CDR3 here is CASTLAGNYEQYF. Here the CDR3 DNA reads TGTGCCAGCACACTAGCGGGGAACTACGAGCAGTACTTC.